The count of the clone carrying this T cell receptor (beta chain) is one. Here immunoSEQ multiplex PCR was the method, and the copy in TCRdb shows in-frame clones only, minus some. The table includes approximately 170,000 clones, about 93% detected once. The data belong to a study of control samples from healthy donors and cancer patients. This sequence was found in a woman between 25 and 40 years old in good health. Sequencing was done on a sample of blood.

The CDR3 bases are TGCAGCGTTGAAGACCTGGGGTGGGCGGGACTAGCGGGATTACCCTCCTACAATGAGCAGTTCTTC. This codes for CSVEDLGWAGLAGLPSYNEQFF. The chain combines TRBV29-1 with TRBJ2-1; 13 bases line up with TRBD2. This CDR3 has 22 amino acids. Germline-derived CDR1 and CDR2 are SQVTM and ANQGSEA. V lost 0 bases, J lost 0 bases, and 17 bases stayed unmatched.